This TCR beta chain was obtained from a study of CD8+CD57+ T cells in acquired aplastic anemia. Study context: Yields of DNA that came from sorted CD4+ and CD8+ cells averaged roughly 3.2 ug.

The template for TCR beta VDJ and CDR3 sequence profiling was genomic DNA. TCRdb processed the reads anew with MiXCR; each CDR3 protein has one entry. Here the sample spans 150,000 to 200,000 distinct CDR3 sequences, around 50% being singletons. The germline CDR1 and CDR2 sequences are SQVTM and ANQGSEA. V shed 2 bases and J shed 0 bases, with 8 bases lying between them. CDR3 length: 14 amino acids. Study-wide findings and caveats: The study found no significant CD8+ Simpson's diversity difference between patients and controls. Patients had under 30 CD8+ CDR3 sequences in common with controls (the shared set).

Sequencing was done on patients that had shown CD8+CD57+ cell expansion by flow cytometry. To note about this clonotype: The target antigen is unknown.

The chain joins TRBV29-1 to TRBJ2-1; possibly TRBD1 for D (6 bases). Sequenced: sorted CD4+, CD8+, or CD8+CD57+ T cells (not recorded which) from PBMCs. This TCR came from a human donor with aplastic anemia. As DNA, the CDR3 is TGCAGCGTTGAAACAGGGCGCTCCTACAATGAGCAGTTCTTC. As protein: CSVETGRSYNEQFF.